The rows below give T cell receptor beta chains drawn from one sample of a study of response to subunit inactivated influenza vaccine. TCRdb passed the RT-PCR reads through MiXCR, listing each CDR3 protein once. Altogether just over 300,000 distinct CDR3 sequences are present, about 20% being singletons, with the ten largest covering 10%. Material: PBMCs from blood, obtained around 22 months after vaccination. The receptors here all came from a man aged 50 to 69 who received an inactivated influenza vaccine. Both conserved end residues are trimmed from each CDR3. Each record gives: J gene, V gene, CDR3 protein.

TRBJ1-2 | TRBV29-1 | SVGDSQYGYT
TRBJ2-3 | TRBV10-1 | ASSRHTDTQY
TRBJ2-5 | TRBV5-1 | ASSAGNPRVETQY
TRBJ2-3 | TRBV7-2 | ASKRQSSTDTQY
TRBJ1-6 | TRBV6-5 | ASSRTSSPLH
TRBJ2-5 | TRBV5-4 | ASTPGGERETQY
TRBJ1-2 | TRBV5-1 | ASSFQPGQGVYGYT
TRBJ1-3 | TRBV4-2 | ASSQLDRGSGNTIY
TRBJ2-3 | TRBV28 | ASSSPSGLAGADTQY
TRBJ2-7 | TRBV20-1 | SAIPQRGEQY
TRBJ2-3 | TRBV24-1 | ATSDPPGTGKDTQY